The 29 T cell receptor beta chains in this list originate from one sample, sequenced in a study of identifying expanded T cells in peripheral blood. The table came from immunoSEQ multiplex PCR; TCRdb's copy has only in-frame clones and leaves some out. The sample holds 100,000 or so clones, around 88% seen once. The sample comprised blood. These receptor sequences come from a person aged 18 to 70 in good health.

This chain uses TRBV7-2 with TRBJ2-3; tentative D call: TRBD1 (6 bases). Between the trimmed V and J ends, which lost 5 bases and 6 bases, there was a span of 18 bases. The germline CDR1 and CDR2 sequences are SGHTA and FQGNSA. This CDR3 has 15 amino acids. The CDR3 DNA sequence: TGTGCCAGCAGCCCCTCGGGCCCTAGGGGGGATACGCAGTATTTT. Residues: CASSPSGPRGDTQYF.

This sequence joins TRBV9 and TRBJ2-2, with 8 nucleotides matching TRBD1. The CDR3 contains 14 residues. Trimming removed 6 bases from V and 5 bases from J; junction bases left unmatched: 6. The germline V gene has CDR1 SGDLS and CDR2 YYNGEE. The DNA for the CDR3 is TGTGCCAGCAACAACAGGGGGGAGACCGGGGAGCTGTTTTTT. Translated: CASNNRGETGELFF.

The V gene is TRBV28, the J gene TRBJ2-3; 8 bases are shared with TRBD1. V lost 7 bases, J lost 5 bases, and 11 bases stayed unmatched. Germline V gives CDR1 MDHEN, CDR2 SYDVKM. This CDR3 is built from 15 residues. DNA of the CDR3: TGTGCCAGCAAGGGCGCAGGGGGCTCTGGAGATACGCAGTATTTT. This sequence encodes CASKGAGGSGDTQYF.

This chain uses TRBV28 with TRBJ1-1, with 7 positions matching TRBD1. This CDR3 is 14 amino acids long. V shed 7 bases, J shed 0 bases, and the junction held 5 bases outside the gene matches. CDR1 and CDR2 from the germline V gene are MDHEN and SYDVKM. CDR3 in amino acids: CASTSGQLNTEAFF. Here the CDR3 DNA reads TGTGCCAGCACCTCGGGACAGTTGAACACTGAAGCTTTCTTT.

The J gene is TRBJ1-4, the V gene TRBV18; TRBD1 might be the D (5 bases). The CDR3 sequence is 23 residues long. CDR1 is KGHSH, CDR2 LQKENI, per germline. Trimming removed 4 bases at V and 0 bases at J, with 33 bases between. The CDR3 loop reads CASSLGPLARGTGRHATNEKLFF. The CDR3 bases are TGTGCCAGCTCACTAGGGCCCTTGGCACGCGGGACGGGACGGCATGCAACTAATGAAAAACTGTTTTTT.

The DNA of the CDR3 is TGTGCCAGCAGCTTTAGCGGGGGGAGCACAGATACGCAGTATTTT. Residues: CASSFSGGSTDTQYF. J is TRBJ2-3 and V is TRBV5-4; 10 positions agree with TRBD2. With 2 bases clipped from V and 0 bases from J, the junction kept 0 bases outside the gene matches. CDR3 length equals 15 residues. From germline, CDR1 is SGHNT and CDR2 YYREEE (reference sequence).

The V gene is TRBV7-2, the J gene TRBJ1-2; no definite D call. Germline CDR1 reads SGHTA; CDR2 reads FQGNSA. The CDR3 is made up of 14 amino acids. V lost 5 bases, J lost 2 bases, and 12 bases lay in between. The CDR3 DNA reads as TGTGCCAGCAGCCACCGAACAGACAACTATGGCTACACCTTC. This gives the protein CASSHRTDNYGYTF.

The V call is TRBV11-3, the J call TRBJ2-3; D might be TRBD1 (5 bases). The CDR3 spans 15 residues. V was clipped by 6 bases and J by 2 bases, with 15 bases between them. Germline V CDR1 and CDR2: SGHNT, YENEEA. DNA for the CDR3: TGTGCCAGCAGTCGAGCCGGCAGGGCCACAGATACGCAGTATTTT. Translated: CASSRAGRATDTQYF. Together with reference TRBV11-3 and TRBJ2-3, the CDR3 gives the full variable domain: EAGVVQSPRYKIIEKKQPVAFWCNPISGHNTLYWYLQNLGQGPELLIRYENEEAVDDSQLPKDRFSAERLKGVDSTLKIQPAELGDSAVYLCASSRAGRATDTQYFGPGTRLTVL.

The V and J genes are TRBV6-5 and TRBJ1-2; D unresolved. CDR1 is MNHEY and CDR2 is SVGAGI in the germline V gene. The CDR3 contains 14 residues. Trimming removed 0 bases at V and 5 bases at J, with 10 bases between. CDR3 DNA: TGTGCCAGCAGTTACTCCGGAAAGGGATATGGCTACACCTTC. This gives the protein CASSYSGKGYGYTF.

The CDR3 sequence is CASSPPGQGRRELFF. In DNA form, the CDR3 reads TGTGCCAGCAGTCCACCGGGACAGGGTAGGAGGGAGCTGTTTTTT. The rearrangement links TRBV6-5 to TRBJ2-2, with 9 bases lining up with TRBD1. Germline trimming cut 5 bases from V and 9 bases from J; bases unmatched to any gene: 10. Germline V gene lookup returns CDR1 MNHEY and CDR2 SVGAGI. The CDR3 length is 15 residues.

The table lists this clone with a count of one. The chain links TRBV6-5 to TRBJ2-7; D is unresolved. The V end lost 0 bases, the J end lost 4 bases, and 10 bases lay between the germline ends. The CDR3 length is 14 residues. Germline V gene data show CDR1 as MNHEY and CDR2 as SVGAGI. CDR3 in DNA: TGTGCCAGCAGTTACTCACCGGCCGGTTACGAGCAGTACTTC. It is translated as CASSYSPAGYEQYF.

The V and J genes are TRBV5-4 and TRBJ2-1, with D hard to call. Germline V lookup: CDR1 SGHNT, CDR2 YYREEE (reference sequence). V shed 0 bases and J shed 0 bases, with 7 bases lying between them. The CDR3 length is 15 residues. The CDR3 DNA reads as TGTGCCAGCAGCTTGGGAGTGAGCTCCTACAATGAGCAGTTCTTC. This codes for CASSLGVSSYNEQFF. Full variable domain (rest looked up from reference TRBV5-4 and TRBJ2-1): ETGVTQSPTHLIKTRGQQVTLRCSSQSGHNTVSWYQQALGQGPQFIFQYYREEENGRGNFPPRFSGLQFPNYSSELNVNALELDDSALYLCASSLGVSSYNEQFFGPGTRLTVL.

This chain connects TRBV5-6 to TRBJ2-6, with D perhaps assigned TRBD1 or TRBD2 (5 bases each). There are 13 residues in the CDR3. Germline-derived CDR1 and CDR2 are SGHDT and YYEEEE. V dropped 4 bases and J dropped 12 bases, with 14 bases sitting between them. The DNA for the CDR3 is TGTGCCAGCAGCCTCGGGACCCCCGCCGTCCTGACTTTC. This gives the protein CASSLGTPAVLTF.

The gene calls are TRBV4-3 and TRBJ1-1; possible D gene TRBD1, 5 bases. There are 17 residues in the CDR3. The V gene lost 0 bases and the J gene lost 5 bases, with 19 bases spanning the gap. Germline CDR1 LGHNA, CDR2 YSLEER. CDR3 coding DNA: TGCGCCAGCAGCCAAGAAATGTTATCTGCAGGGAGGACTGAAGCTTTCTTT. Its protein is CASSQEMLSAGRTEAFF.

The chain employs TRBV6-1 and TRBJ1-2; TRBD1 matches 7 bases. Germline CDR1 reads MNHNS; CDR2 reads SASEGT. The CDR3 runs to 15 residues. The V gene end was trimmed by 4 bases and the J gene end by 8 bases; junction bases not matched to a gene: 13. As DNA, the CDR3 is TGTGCCAGCAGTGTCCAAGGGGGCGTCTCTTGGGGCTACACCTTC. It encodes CASSVQGGVSWGYTF.

CDR3 sequence: CASSPDSGFFYGYTF. The CDR3 nucleotides read TGTGCCAGCAGCCCGGACTCGGGGTTTTTCTATGGCTACACCTTC. The rearrangement links TRBV5-5 to TRBJ1-2; no firm D call. CDR1 SGHKS and CDR2 YYEKEE come from the germline V gene (reference sequence). This CDR3 is built from 15 residues. The V gene lost 4 bases and the J gene lost 4 bases, with 17 bases spanning the gap.

The V gene is TRBV6-6, the J gene TRBJ2-7, with D maybe TRBD1 (5 bases). V was cut by 5 bases and J by 5 bases, with 22 bases left in between. Germline assignment: CDR1 MNHNY and CDR2 SVGAGI (reference sequence). The CDR3 has 16 residues. CDR3 amino acids: CASSTGPRKRIHEQYF. In nucleotides, the CDR3 is TGTGCCAGCAGTACAGGTCCCAGGAAGAGGATCCACGAGCAGTACTTC.

The J gene is TRBJ2-7, the V gene TRBV6-1, with 11 bases that match TRBD1. CDR3 length equals 14 residues. After removal of 10 bases from V and 3 bases from J, the junction contained 8 bases not matched to a gene. CDR1 is MNHNS and CDR2 is SASEGT in the germline V gene. CDR3 amino acids: CATSGTGGYYEQYF. For the CDR3, the DNA is TGTGCCACCTCCGGGACAGGGGGTTACTACGAGCAGTACTTC.

The chain carries TRBV29-1 and TRBJ2-5, with D possibly TRBD1 on 6 matching bases. This CDR3 has 13 residues. CDR1 is SQVTM and CDR2 is ANQGSEA in the germline V gene. V gave up 4 bases and J gave up 2 bases, with 11 bases separating them. The CDR3 here is CSVVRTAQETQYF. The CDR3 DNA sequence: TGCAGCGTTGTGCGGACAGCACAAGAGACCCAGTACTTC.

The chain employs TRBV7-9 and TRBJ2-1; 8 positions agree with TRBD2. V was clipped by 5 bases and J by 7 bases; unmatched bases: 19. This CDR3 contains 18 residues. Germline assignment: CDR1 SEHNR and CDR2 FQNEAQ (reference sequence). The CDR3 protein is CASSHTRPLAVPGNEQFF. Here the CDR3 DNA reads TGTGCCAGCAGCCACACCCGACCACTAGCGGTCCCGGGTAATGAGCAGTTCTTC. Full variable domain (rest looked up from reference TRBV7-9 and TRBJ2-1): DTGVSQNPRHKITKRGQNVTFRCDPISEHNRLYWYRQTLGQGPEFLTYFQNEAQLEKSRLLSDRFSAERPKGSFSTLEIQRTEQGDSAMYLCASSHTRPLAVPGNEQFFGPGTRLTVL.

The J gene is TRBJ2-5, the V gene TRBV9; a possible D gene is TRBD1 (5 bases). The CDR3 spans 14 residues. Germline V lookup: CDR1 SGDLS, CDR2 YYNGEE. The V end lost 3 bases, the J end lost 1 base, and 10 bases lay between the germline ends. The CDR3 loop is CASSAWGTQETQYF. The CDR3 DNA is TGTGCCAGCAGCGCCTGGGGCACCCAAGAGACCCAGTACTTC.

The chain combines TRBV19 with TRBJ2-6; no clear D gene. V gave up 9 bases and J gave up 0 bases, with 6 bases separating them. The CDR3 sequence is 13 residues long. CDR1 is LNHDA, CDR2 SQIVND, per germline (reference sequence). The CDR3, as DNA: TGTGCCAGCAGGAGCTCTGGGGCCAACGTCCTGACTTTC. The encoded protein is CASRSSGANVLTF.

The chain employs TRBV5-6 and TRBJ2-7; 7 bases are a match to TRBD2. The CDR3 covers 14 residues. After removal of 3 bases from V and 0 bases from J, the junction contained 3 bases not matched to a gene. Germline V CDR1 and CDR2: SGHDT, YYEEEE. The CDR3 nucleotides are TGTGCCAGCAGCTCGGGGACTAACTCCTACGAGCAGTACTTC. Translating gives CASSSGTNSYEQYF.

The chain links TRBV9 to TRBJ1-4; possible D gene TRBD1, 5 bases. The germline V and J ends were trimmed by 4 bases and 8 bases, with 12 bases remaining between them. This CDR3 region has 13 residues. Germline V lookup: CDR1 SGDLS, CDR2 YYNGEE. The CDR3 coding sequence is TGTGCCAGCAGCCCCCGGGGGGGGGAAAAACTGTTTTTT. Translating gives CASSPRGGEKLFF.

The chain recombines TRBV6-6 with TRBJ2-1, with D tentatively TRBD2 (5 bases). There are 13 residues in the CDR3. The V and J ends lost 0 bases and 12 bases respectively, with 12 bases between them. The V gene's germline CDR1 is MNHNY and CDR2 SVGAGI (reference sequence). CDR3 in amino acids: CASSYSSEGGQFF. The DNA for the CDR3 is TGTGCCAGCAGTTACTCGTCCGAGGGTGGGCAGTTCTTC.

This rearrangement joins TRBV6-5 to TRBJ1-6; the D is unclear. The CDR3 runs 13 residues. Trimming cost V 11 bases and J 0 bases, with 8 bases left between them. Germline V gene sequence: CDR1 MNHEY, CDR2 SVGAGI. CDR3 in DNA: TGTGCCCGGGCGGGCTCCTATAATTCACCCCTCCACTTT. Amino acids: CARAGSYNSPLHF.

J is TRBJ2-2 and V is TRBV7-9; D uncertain. The CDR3 is 14 residues long. The V and J ends lost 0 bases and 9 bases respectively, with 11 bases between them. The germline V gene has CDR1 SEHNR and CDR2 FQNEAQ (reference sequence). CDR3 nucleotides: TGTGCCAGCAGCTTAGCGCCCAAAGAGTGGGAGCTGTTTTTT. Amino acid sequence: CASSLAPKEWELFF.

A note on this clone: Germline is not matched at one junction end, which may reflect a read error. The DNA of the CDR3 is TGTGCCAGTAAGGGACTGGGACAGGCTACCCGCGAGCTTTTC. Amino acids: CASKGLGQATRELF. The chain links TRBV19 to TRBJ1-2; 8 nucleotides line up with TRBD1. The CDR3 has 14 amino acids. Per the germline V gene, CDR1 is LNHDA and CDR2 is SQIVND (reference sequence). Filled out from reference TRBV19 and TRBJ1-2, the complete variable domain reads DGGITQSPKYLFRKEGQNVTLSCEQNLNHDAMYWYRQDPGQGLRLIYYSQIVNDFQKGDIAEGYSVSREKKESFPLTVTSAQKNPTAFYLCASKGLGQATRELFGSGTRLTVV.

V is TRBV11-3 and J is TRBJ2-1; the D gene is possibly TRBD1 (6 bases). The CDR3 has 15 residues. V lost 1 base, J lost 7 bases, and 14 bases lay in between. CDR1 is SGHNT and CDR2 is YENEEA in the germline V gene. Here the CDR3 reads CASSLVETGGNEQFF. CDR3 coding DNA: TGTGCCAGCAGCTTAGTCGAGACAGGAGGAAATGAGCAGTTCTTC. Full variable domain (rest looked up from reference TRBV11-3 and TRBJ2-1): EAGVVQSPRYKIIEKKQPVAFWCNPISGHNTLYWYLQNLGQGPELLIRYENEEAVDDSQLPKDRFSAERLKGVDSTLKIQPAELGDSAVYLCASSLVETGGNEQFFGPGTRLTVL.